This T cell receptor beta chain was captured by sequencing in a study of cytomegalovirus exposure and HLA in healthy donors. At the time of sampling, donors were nominally healthy, though unrecorded immune exposures were likely. Amplification used 60 Vbeta primers and 13 Jbeta primers. Clones were sequenced by immunoSEQ multiplex PCR, and TCRdb holds only the in-frame ones, with some missing. The sample includes fewer than 100,000 clones. Germline CDR1 reads SGHTA; CDR2 reads FQGNSA. The junction had 5 bases not matched to a gene; V was cut back by 4 bases and J by 6 bases. The CDR3 contains 14 residues.

The source material was PBMCs. The chain couples TRBV7-2 to TRBJ1-2; TRBD1 aligns across 10 bases. The sequence derives from a woman aged 55 to 70 in good health and CMV-seronegative. The CDR3 nucleotides read TGTGCCAGCAGCTCCGGGACAGGGGCCGATGGCTACACCTTC. It yields the protein CASSSGTGADGYTF.